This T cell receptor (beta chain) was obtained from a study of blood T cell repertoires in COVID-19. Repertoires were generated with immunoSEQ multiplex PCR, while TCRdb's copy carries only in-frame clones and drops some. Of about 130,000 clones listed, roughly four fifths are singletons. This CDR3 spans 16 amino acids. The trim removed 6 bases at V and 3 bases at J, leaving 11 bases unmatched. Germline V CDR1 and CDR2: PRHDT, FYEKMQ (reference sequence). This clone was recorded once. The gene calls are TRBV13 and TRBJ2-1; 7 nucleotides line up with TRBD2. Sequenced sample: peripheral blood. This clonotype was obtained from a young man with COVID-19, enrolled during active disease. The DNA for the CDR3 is TGTGCCAGCAGGCAGGCTGGCGGGAGCTTCTACAATGAGCAGTTCTTC. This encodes CASRQAGGSFYNEQFF.